The 3 T cell receptor beta chains below come from one sample, sequenced in a study of blood T cell repertoires in COVID-19. Sequencing used immunoSEQ multiplex PCR; TCRdb keeps in-frame clones, though not all of them. The sample contains a few hundred thousand clones, roughly 85% of which appear only once. Source material: peripheral blood. The receptors originated from a woman younger than 35 with acute or convalescent COVID-19.

With respect to this clone: One end of the junction varies from germline; a read error may be responsible. This chain's CDR3 is CASSPQWGTSGSVYGNEQFF. The CDR3 DNA reads as TGTGCTAGCAGCCCACAGTGGGGGACTAGCGGGAGTGTCTACGGCAATGAGCAGTTCTTC. This chain uses TRBV7-7 with TRBJ2-1, with 14 bases aligning to TRBD2. The CDR3 covers 20 residues. In germline, CDR1 is SSHAT, CDR2 FNYEAQ (reference sequence).

The chain joins TRBV7-8 to TRBJ1-1; 7 bases are a match to TRBD1. The germline gives CDR1 SGHVS, CDR2 FQNEAQ. This CDR3 spans 14 amino acids. After removal of 2 bases from V and 2 bases from J, the junction contained 2 bases not matched to a gene. CDR3 DNA: TGTGCCAGCAGCTTATACAGGGGAAACACTGAAGCTTTCTTT. Translation gives CASSLYRGNTEAFF.

Notes on this clone: A read error is possible here, since a much larger clone lies one base away. J is TRBJ2-3 and V is TRBV6-1; 11 nucleotides match TRBD2. The CDR3 is 18 residues long. Per germline, CDR1 MNHNS and CDR2 SASEGT. The CDR3 DNA follows: TGTGCCAGCTGTGAGGATTATAGCGGGGGGGGTAGCACAGATACGCAGTATTTT. Translated: CASCEDYSGGGSTDTQYF.